These 17 T cell receptor beta chains were all obtained from the same sample, sequenced in a study of blood T cell repertoires in COVID-19. The table came from immunoSEQ multiplex PCR; TCRdb's copy has only in-frame clones and leaves some out. The sample has under 300,000 clones; roughly 86% are singletons. Sequenced material: peripheral blood. The receptor source for this set is an elderly man with acute or convalescent COVID-19.

The rearrangement links TRBV5-1 to TRBJ1-6; 10 positions agree with TRBD1. Trimming removed 0 bases from V and 6 bases from J; junction bases left unmatched: 3. This CDR3 spans 16 amino acids. Looked up from germline, CDR1 is SGHRS and CDR2 is YFSETQ. CDR3 nucleotides: TGCGCCAGCAGCTTGGGACAGGGGGCCAGTAATTCACCCCTCCACTTT. It encodes CASSLGQGASNSPLHF. Combining the CDR3 with reference TRBV5-1 and TRBJ1-6 gives the whole variable domain KAGVTQTPRYLIKTRGQQVTLSCSPISGHRSVSWYQQTPGQGLQFLFEYFSETQRNKGNFPGRFSGRQFSNSRSEMNVSTLELGDSALYLCASSLGQGASNSPLHFGNGTRLTVT.

The chain has TRBV7-2 and TRBJ2-3; 9 bases map to TRBD1. The CDR3 is 14 amino acids. Germline trimming cut 4 bases from V and 4 bases from J; bases unmatched to any gene: 3. Germline V gene data show CDR1 as SGHTA and CDR2 as FQGNSA. In DNA, the CDR3 is TGTGCCAGCAGCTCACAGGGGGCCGCAGATACGCAGTATTTT. Amino acids: CASSSQGAADTQYF.

The genes are TRBV24-1 and TRBJ1-1; D is unresolved. This CDR3 has 11 amino acids. V gave up 4 bases and J gave up 10 bases, with 9 bases separating them. CDR1 is KGHDR, CDR2 SFDVKD, per germline. The CDR3 coding sequence is TGTGCCACCAGTGAAGGCGGCGGAGCTTTCTTT. Translation gives CATSEGGGAFF.

As for this clone: Different DNA sequences within this sample yield the same CDR3. The rearrangement links TRBV18 to TRBJ1-5; D is unresolved. Germline V gene lookup returns CDR1 KGHSH and CDR2 LQKENI. The CDR3 length is 15 residues. V was trimmed by 3 bases and J by 1 base, leaving 10 bases between them. The CDR3 loop is CASSPNEGSNQPQHF. The DNA of the CDR3 is TGTGCCAGCTCACCGAACGAGGGAAGCAATCAGCCCCAGCATTTT.

The chain is built from TRBV5-1 and TRBJ2-2, with D perhaps TRBD1 (6 bases). Germline V lookup: CDR1 SGHRS, CDR2 YFSETQ. The CDR3 contains 16 residues. V lost 2 bases and J lost 2, with 13 bases in between. This chain's CDR3 is CASSLLGQINTGELFF. CDR3 in DNA: TGCGCCAGCAGCTTACTAGGACAGATTAACACCGGGGAGCTGTTTTTT.

The chain links TRBV5-1 to TRBJ1-1, with D possibly matching TRBD1 (5 bases). Germline CDR1 is SGHRS and CDR2 is YFSETQ. CDR3 length equals 15 residues. V was trimmed by 0 bases and J by 7 bases, leaving 16 bases between them. In DNA form, the CDR3 reads TGCGCCAGCAGCTTGGTTGTGGGACTACTGTATGAAGCTTTCTTT. As protein: CASSLVVGLLYEAFF.

The rearrangement links TRBV5-1 to TRBJ2-1, with D possibly TRBD2 on 6 matching bases. Germline CDR1 SGHRS, CDR2 YFSETQ. The CDR3 has 19 residues. V lost 4 bases and J lost 0, with 23 bases in between. The CDR3 region has the DNA TGCGCCAGCAGCCCCCCGGGACGAGCACGGGGGAGCTCCTACAATGAGCAGTTCTTC. It yields the protein CASSPPGRARGSSYNEQFF.

The rearrangement uses TRBV27 and TRBJ2-1, with 11 bases lining up with TRBD2. Trimming at V came to 5 bases and at J to 4 bases, leaving 4 bases not matched to a gene. Germline CDR1 is MNHEY and CDR2 is SMNVEV (reference sequence). This CDR3 spans 15 amino acids. The CDR3 sequence: CASSPGLADYNEQFF. The CDR3 nucleotides are TGTGCCAGCAGTCCGGGACTAGCGGATTACAATGAGCAGTTCTTC.

Details on this clone: Other nucleotide sequences from this sample produce the same CDR3. The genes are TRBV18 and TRBJ2-3; no clear D. CDR3 size: 12 residues. Germline CDR1 is KGHSH and CDR2 is LQKENI. Trimming took off 3 bases at V and 1 base at J, with 2 bases between the two ends. As DNA, the CDR3 is TGTGCCAGCTCACCCGGCACAGATACGCAGTATTTT. This codes for CASSPGTDTQYF.

This clone was seen once. The rearrangement links TRBV19 to TRBJ2-1; 8 nucleotides align to TRBD1. V trimming: 5 bases; J trimming: 0 bases; junction bases outside the gene matches: 15. Germline V gives CDR1 LNHDA, CDR2 SQIVND (reference sequence). The CDR3 spans 19 residues. CDR3 coding DNA: TGTGCCAGTAGTTCACGGGGCGCAGGGGGCAGTCGCTCCTACAATGAGCAGTTCTTC. It translates to CASSSRGAGGSRSYNEQFF.

This rearrangement joins TRBV18 to TRBJ2-6, with 8 positions matching TRBD1. V lost 3 bases, J lost 2 bases, and 0 bases stayed unmatched. Per the germline V gene, CDR1 is KGHSH and CDR2 is LQKENI. This CDR3 has 15 residues. The CDR3 sequence is CASSPTGAGANVLTF. The DNA of the CDR3 is TGTGCCAGCTCACCGACAGGGGCTGGGGCCAACGTCCTGACTTTC.

The rearrangement uses TRBV12-3 or TRBV12-4 and TRBJ2-2, with D uncertain. Trimming removed 3 bases at V and 4 bases at J, with 6 bases between. CDR3 size: 13 residues. CDR3 DNA: TGTGCCAGCAGTTTGACGGGCACCGGGGAGCTGTTTTTT. As protein: CASSLTGTGELFF.

This clone was observed once. The chain combines TRBV4-2 with TRBJ1-6; unclear D gene. Germline V gene lookup returns CDR1 LGHNA and CDR2 YNFKEQ. Trimming shortened V by 0 bases and J by 8 bases, and 14 bases separated the two germline ends. The CDR3 is 16 residues long. The CDR3 is CASSQDLSRFYSPLHF. The CDR3 DNA follows: TGTGCCAGCAGCCAAGATCTTTCCAGATTCTATTCACCCCTCCACTTT.

This chain connects TRBV5-1 to TRBJ2-7, with 8 positions matching TRBD2. The germline V gene encodes CDR1 SGHRS and CDR2 YFSETQ. The CDR3 has 12 residues. Unmatched junction bases numbered 1, after V lost 4 bases and J lost 4 bases. Here the CDR3 DNA reads TGCGCCAGCAGCCGGGAGGGGTACGAGCAGTACTTC. Translated: CASSREGYEQYF. Looking up the rest from reference TRBV5-1 and TRBJ2-7 gives the full variable domain: KAGVTQTPRYLIKTRGQQVTLSCSPISGHRSVSWYQQTPGQGLQFLFEYFSETQRNKGNFPGRFSGRQFSNSRSEMNVSTLELGDSALYLCASSREGYEQYFGPGTRLTVT.

The chain carries TRBV6-1 and TRBJ2-5; 9 bases map to TRBD1. The CDR3 sequence is 16 residues long. Looked up from germline, CDR1 is MNHNS and CDR2 is SASEGT. J lost 5 bases, V lost 1 base, and 8 bases had no gene match. The CDR3 loop is CASSEGWDRARETQYF. The CDR3 DNA reads as TGTGCCAGCAGTGAAGGGTGGGACAGGGCCAGGGAGACCCAGTACTTC.

V is TRBV28 and J is TRBJ1-2; D is perhaps TRBD1 (6 bases). Looked up from germline, CDR1 is MDHEN and CDR2 is SYDVKM. This CDR3 has 13 residues. Trimming took 6 bases from V and 2 from J, leaving 10 bases between them. CDR3 amino acids: CASSRDINYGYTF. The CDR3 nucleotides read TGTGCCAGCAGCAGGGACATAAACTATGGCTACACCTTC.

This rearrangement joins TRBV19 to TRBJ2-1; 8 bases are a match to TRBD2. Trimming removed 5 bases from V and 3 bases from J; junction bases left unmatched: 6. Per germline, CDR1 LNHDA and CDR2 SQIVND (reference sequence). The length of the CDR3 is 15 residues. The CDR3 spells CASSLTSGVYNEQFF. DNA for the CDR3: TGTGCCAGTAGTCTAACTAGCGGCGTCTACAATGAGCAGTTCTTC.